Sequencing of this TCR beta chain was carried out in a study of blood T cell repertoires in COVID-19. The wider study: COVID-19 samples, acute and convalescent, were from the United States, Italy and Spain.

In the study's own analysis: Researchers report that nucleated cell counts were estimated from reference gene primer amplification. The assay was immunoSEQ multiplex PCR, and TCRdb's table has in-frame clones only and misses some. That table furnishes V, J and clone size, whereas the DNA furnished D and trimming. The data hold a few hundred thousand clones, with 85% observed a single time. J was trimmed by 4 bases and V by 5 bases; bases with no gene match: 4. The CDR3 runs 13 residues. In germline, CDR1 is LNHDA, CDR2 SQIVND (reference sequence). The table lists this clone with a few counts. The sequence was collected from a woman aged 18-29 years with acute or convalescent COVID-19. The sequenced sample consisted of peripheral blood. The chain employs TRBV19 and TRBJ2-5; 7 bases map to TRBD1. This CDR3 reads CASSQGVGETQYF. CDR3 sequence (DNA): TGTGCCAGTAGTCAGGGGGTGGGAGAGACCCAGTACTTC.